Listed here are 8 T cell receptor beta chains from one sample, sequenced in a study of T cell responses to AZD1222 COVID-19 vaccine (dated by TCRdb to about 2021). The library was obtained by the immunoSEQ multiplex PCR assay. The table was pulled from immuneACCESS by TCRdb, which kept in-frame rearrangements only. Such tables lose some clones; where checked, under half of the loss comes from unresolved V genes, and the rest has no known cause. The sample table records some 120,000 clones; about 88% of these occur just once. Around 19% of the sample rests with the top ten. According to the study, the label for this sample's time point signals: baseline before first vaccination. What the treatment or condition label conveys for this sample: meningococcal conjugate vaccine given as trial control. The starting material was peripheral blood, obtained on day 0 of MenACWY control vaccination. The receptors come from an adult in good health.

The V call is TRBV5-1, the J call TRBJ2-7; 9 bases match TRBD1. This CDR3 has 16 residues. Germline loops: CDR1 SGHRS, CDR2 YFSETQ. V lost 4 bases and J lost 3; bases outside the gene matches: 11. As DNA, the CDR3 is TGCGCCAGCAGCCCCCGCGCGGGACAGGGAATCTACGAGCAGTACTTC. Translated: CASSPRAGQGIYEQYF.

This clone was counted a single time. The chain uses TRBV9 and TRBJ2-1; 8 positions agree with TRBD2. The CDR3 covers 15 residues. The germline gives CDR1 SGDLS, CDR2 YYNGEE. The V gene end was trimmed by 3 bases and the J gene end by 7 bases; junction bases not matched to a gene: 9. CDR3 DNA sequence: TGTGCCAGCAGCGCCCTTAGCGGGAACCCAAATGAGCAGTTCTTC. This encodes CASSALSGNPNEQFF.

The chain carries TRBV3-1 (or the pseudogene TRBV3-2) and TRBJ2-1; 10 bases are a match to TRBD2. The CDR3 totals 15 residues. Germline values: CDR1 LGHDT, CDR2 YNNKEL (reference sequence). V dropped 3 bases and J dropped 10; count of bases not matched to a gene: 9. The CDR3 nucleotides are TGTGCCAGCAGCCAGCAAGCGGGAGGGCCATGGGAGCAGTTCTTC. Translated, it gives CASSQQAGGPWEQFF.

The chain has TRBV2 and TRBJ1-1, with a weak D call TRBD1 (6 bases). Germline loops: CDR1 SNHLY, CDR2 FYNNEI. The CDR3 is made up of 15 amino acids. Trimming pared 1 base from V and 4 bases from J, leaving 13 bases between. The CDR3 reads CASSEEAGVFTEAFF. The CDR3 DNA is TGTGCCAGCAGTGAAGAGGCAGGGGTTTTCACTGAAGCTTTCTTT.

This rearrangement joins TRBV5-5 to TRBJ1-4; D unclear. Germline CDR1 SGHKS, CDR2 YYEKEE (reference sequence). There are 13 residues in the CDR3. The V and J ends lost 4 bases and 7 bases respectively, with 11 bases between them. The CDR3 here is CASSRNFPEKLFF. The CDR3 region has the DNA TGTGCCAGCAGCCGCAACTTTCCTGAAAAACTGTTTTTT.

The V call is TRBV25-1, the J call TRBJ2-1; no firm D call. Trimming took off 0 bases at V and 6 bases at J, with 9 bases between the two ends. CDR1 MGHDK and CDR2 SYGVNS come from the germline V gene. The CDR3 length is 14 residues. CDR3 bases: TGTGCCAGCAGTGAATATAAAGATACCAATGAGCAGTTCTTC. Translating gives CASSEYKDTNEQFF. Combining the CDR3 with reference TRBV25-1 and TRBJ2-1 gives the whole variable domain EADIYQTPRYLVIGTGKKITLECSQTMGHDKMYWYQQDPGMELHLIHYSYGVNSTEKGDLSSESTVSRIRTEHFPLTLESARPSHTSQYLCASSEYKDTNEQFFGPGTRLTVL.

This clone was counted a single time. The chain recombines TRBV10-1 with TRBJ2-7; 12 bases fit TRBD2. The ends lost 6 bases at V and 5 bases at J; junction bases unmatched: 11. CDR1 is WNHNN, CDR2 SYGVQD, per germline (reference sequence). The CDR3 is 16 residues long. For the CDR3, the DNA is TGCGCCAGCAGATCCAGACTAGCGGGAGTGGGGAACGAGCAGTACTTC. The encoded protein is CASRSRLAGVGNEQYF.

The rearrangement links TRBV28 to TRBJ2-2; D call uncertain. Germline V gives CDR1 MDHEN, CDR2 SYDVKM. Trimming took 6 bases from V and 4 from J, leaving 18 bases between them. The CDR3 runs to 16 residues. CDR3 in DNA: TGTGCCAGCAGCCTTCTTGAAGGGTCGACCACCGGGGAGCTGTTTTTT. It is translated as CASSLLEGSTTGELFF. Full variable domain (remainder filled in from reference TRBV28 and TRBJ2-2): DVKVTQSSRYLVKRTGEKVFLECVQDMDHENMFWYRQDPGLGLRLIYFSYDVKMKEKGDIPEGYSVSREKKERFSLILESASTNQTSMYLCASSLLEGSTTGELFFGEGSRLTVL.